This T cell receptor (beta chain) was obtained from a study of graft-versus-host responses after intestinal transplantation. About the research overall: Multivisceral, liver-intestinal, or isolated intestinal grafts were transplanted into recipients.

Grafts had their tissue processed, releasing intraepithelial and lamina propria lymphocytes. Details on this clone: Its antigen is currently unknown.

Clones were sequenced by immunoSEQ multiplex PCR, and TCRdb holds only the in-frame ones, with some missing. The sample holds roughly 15,000 clones, under 85% seen once. V was trimmed by 1 base and J by 1 base, leaving 11 bases between them. The length of the CDR3 is 16 residues. CDR1 and CDR2 (germline): SGDLS, YYNGEE. Study conclusions and caveats: GvH clones detected in recipient marrow included some appearing first in ileum or blood.

V and J are TRBV9 and TRBJ2-2; D ambiguous. The specimen comprised ileum tissue, sampled approximately 27 days after intestinal transplant. This receptor was taken from a human patient who received an intestinal transplant, so some T cells may come from the graft donor. The CDR3 DNA is TGTGCCAGCAGCGTATCCGGTTCCGTGAACACCGGGGAGCTGTTTTTT. It specifies CASSVSGSVNTGELFF.